Included here is one TCR beta chain sequence, with context. Antigen: not known. The data stem from a study of cytomegalovirus exposure and HLA in healthy donors. The study ran its PCR with 60 Vbeta and 13 Jbeta primers. The data were produced by immunoSEQ multiplex PCR, yet TCRdb's version contains in-frame clones alone and is incomplete. There are under 200,000 clones in the sample; 80% to 90% occur only once, and under 2% lies in the top ten. Germline loops: CDR1 MGHDK, CDR2 SYGVNS. The V and J ends lost 2 bases and 0 bases respectively, with 6 bases between them. The length of the CDR3 is 14 residues. Study conclusions and caveats: The sole available immune exposure information was CMV serostatus.

The chain recombines TRBV25-1 with TRBJ2-3; a weak D match, TRBD1 (5 bases). The sequencing sample was made of PBMCs. This sequence was found in a woman aged 18-29 years in good health and CMV-seronegative. This CDR3 is CASSEAGSTDTQYF. The DNA for the CDR3 is TGTGCCAGCAGTGAAGCAGGGAGCACAGATACGCAGTATTTT.